This TCR beta chain was sequenced for a study of T-cell reconstitution after alpha-beta-depleted transplantation in children (dated by TCRdb to the mid-2010s). Concerning the study at large: T-cell immune reconstitution after TCRalphabeta/CD19-depleted allogeneic hematopoietic cell transplantation in children was quantitatively tracked in the study by means of TCR repertoire profiling. Beyond this particular receptor, the publication reports: Over subsequent months, a decline in hyperexpanded clone frequencies was noted, and after one year, T-cell counts and TCRbeta diversity were mostly ascribed to newly produced T cells. Apparently early alphabetaT-cell count recovery about two months after transplant reportedly relied on only several hundred rapidly expanded clones derived from non-depleted graft cells. In some patients, the high TCRbeta diversity seen at day 60 was put down to recipient T cells and intrathymic progenitors that had survived conditioning.

A remark on this clonotype: The target of this receptor is not known. Base qualities are missing; no much larger clone stands one base away.

Per the publication, the treatment or condition label means: allogeneic hematopoietic cell transplantation with graft depleted of TCRalphabeta T cells and CD19 B cells. Transplant recipients were children who received TCRalphabeta/CD19-depleted allogeneic hematopoietic cell grafts. The library was generated by PCR. Sequencing relied on an Illumina HiSeq 2500. To normalize quantification of the TCRbeta repertoire, the TCR libraries were built with molecular barcoding that relied on unique molecular identifiers. TCRdb trimmed the raw reads at Q25, called clones with MiXCR and kept productive beta chains. Each CDR3 protein appears once, grouped with its most common genes and DNA. The sample records roughly 70,000 distinct CDR3 sequences, 4.9% of which are singletons. Approximately 20% of the sample rests with the top ten. From V the trimming removes 4 bases and from J it removes 4 bases, while the gene matches leave 9 bases of the junction unaccounted for. CDR1 and CDR2 (DFQATT, SNEGSKA) derive from the germline V gene (reference sequence). The CDR3 contains 15 residues, cysteine and phenylalanine counted. Just CDR3 DNA is preserved here, 45 bases in frame from base 1.

The sample was PBMCs, mostly from graft donor cells, taken 180 days after TCRalphabeta/CD19-depleted stem cell transplant. The TCR originated in a boy in the first two years of life who had a stem cell transplant for acute myeloid leukemia, so the T cells may come from the graft donor. The chain is made from TRBV20-1 and TRBJ1-4; TRBD1 matches 7 bases in the middle. The CDR3 reads CSANRGGAFNEKLFF. The DNA sequence follows: TGCAGTGCTAACAGGGGCGGGGCCTTTAATGAAAAACTGTTTTTT.